The 25 T cell receptor beta chains presented below share a single source sample, sequenced in a study of radiotherapy plus CTLA-4 blockade in lung cancer. The protocol was immunoSEQ multiplex PCR, while the TCRdb copy is restricted to in-frame clones and leaves out a portion. The sample has 55,000 to 80,000 clones; approximately 77% are singletons. Sequenced material: peripheral blood, taken from a patient treated with radiotherapy plus ipilimumab. The receptors come from a human donor with non-small cell lung cancer who had a complete response to radiotherapy plus ipilimumab.

This clone showed up just a few times. V gene TRBV6-5 combines with J gene TRBJ2-3; tentatively, D is TRBD1 (6 bases). Per germline, CDR1 MNHEY and CDR2 SVGAGI. This CDR3 contains 14 residues. Between the trimmed V and J ends, which lost 6 bases and 7 bases, there was a span of 17 bases. The CDR3 here is CASSDPGVGNTQYF. Here the CDR3 DNA reads TGTGCCAGCAGCGACCCAGGGGTGGGAAATACGCAGTATTTT.

In its sample, this clone was seen a few times. V is TRBV27 and J is TRBJ1-2; TRBD1 agrees at 9 bases. This CDR3 comprises 14 residues. CDR1 is MNHEY, CDR2 SMNVEV, per germline (reference sequence). J gave up 1 base and V 6 bases, and 3 bases lay outside the gene matches. CDR3 DNA sequence: TGTGCCAGCAGACAGGGGGCGATTAACTATGGCTACACCTTC. The encoded protein is CASRQGAINYGYTF.

V and J are TRBV10-3 and TRBJ2-5; 7 bases match TRBD1. V was pared by 7 bases and J by 3 bases, with 5 bases of the junction left unmatched. The CDR3 runs 13 residues. Germline CDR1 is ENHRY and CDR2 is SYGVKD. CDR3 sequence reads: CAIKLDREETQYF. The DNA for the CDR3 is TGTGCCATCAAACTCGACAGGGAAGAGACCCAGTACTTC.

The chain links TRBV30 to TRBJ1-1; D is unresolved. CDR1 is GTSNPN and CDR2 is SVGIG in the germline V gene (reference sequence). V was pared by 4 bases and J by 1 base, with 4 bases between. The CDR3 is 11 amino acids. This CDR3 is CAWTRNTEAFF. CDR3 DNA: TGTGCCTGGACCCGGAACACTGAAGCTTTCTTT.

V is TRBV6-6 and J is TRBJ1-2, with unresolved D. Germline assignment: CDR1 MNHNY and CDR2 SVGAGI (reference sequence). This CDR3 spans 14 amino acids. The V end lost 1 base, the J end lost 6 bases, and 12 bases lay between the germline ends. The CDR3 loop reads CASSYFSGSNGYTF. Written as DNA, the CDR3 is TGTGCCAGCAGTTACTTTAGCGGATCGAATGGCTACACCTTC.

The rearrangement links TRBV4-3 to TRBJ2-5, with a possible D match to TRBD1 (5 bases). This CDR3 is built from 13 residues. The germline gives CDR1 LGHNA, CDR2 YSLEER. V lost 4 bases and J lost 3, with 9 bases in between. This CDR3 reads CASSRGSEETQYF. CDR3 nucleotide sequence: TGCGCCAGCAGCCGGGGCTCCGAAGAGACCCAGTACTTC.

This clone was counted between two and nine times. The rearrangement links TRBV28 to TRBJ2-2, with TRBD2 matching 7 bases. V shed 6 bases and J 5 bases; nucleotides not matched to a gene: 9. Germline CDR1 reads MDHEN; CDR2 reads SYDVKM. This CDR3 is built from 15 residues. CDR3 in DNA: TGTGCCAGCAGGTATAGCGGGTGGACGACCGGGGAGCTGTTTTTT. Translation gives CASRYSGWTTGELFF.

In its sample, this clone was seen a few times. This rearrangement joins TRBV19 to TRBJ1-5; D might be TRBD1 (5 bases). CDR1 is LNHDA, CDR2 SQIVND, per germline (reference sequence). The ends were cut back, 5 bases at V and 0 bases at J, with 14 bases in the middle. The CDR3 totals 16 residues. CDR3 in amino acids: CASSSMTVLSNQPQHF. The DNA of the CDR3 is TGTGCCAGTAGTTCTATGACAGTACTTAGCAATCAGCCCCAGCATTTT.

This sequence joins TRBV7-2 and TRBJ2-5, with D possibly TRBD1 on 6 matching bases. V gave up 3 bases and J gave up 3 bases, with 14 bases separating them. Germline CDR1 is SGHTA and CDR2 is FQGNSA. The CDR3 totals 15 residues. The CDR3, as DNA: TGTGCCAGCAGCTTGGGGATAACAGGGAAAGAGACCCAGTACTTC. Its translation is CASSLGITGKETQYF.

The V and J genes are TRBV30 and TRBJ1-6; D ambiguous. The V end lost 1 base, the J end lost 7 bases, and 14 bases lay between the germline ends. CDR1 is GTSNPN and CDR2 is SVGIG in the germline V gene (reference sequence). This CDR3 region has 15 residues. As DNA, the CDR3 is TGTGCCTGGAGTGGCGATGCGGGTGGCAATTCACCCCTCCACTTT. Translated: CAWSGDAGGNSPLHF. Filled out from reference TRBV30 and TRBJ1-6, the complete variable domain reads SQTIHQWPATLVQPVGSPLSLECTVEGTSNPNLYWYRQAAGRGLQLLFYSVGIGQISSEVPQNLSASRPQDRQFILSSKKLLLSDSGFYLCAWSGDAGGNSPLHFGNGTRLTVT.

The gene calls are TRBV6-6 and TRBJ1-4; D uncertain. CDR1 MNHNY and CDR2 SVGAGI come from the germline V gene (reference sequence). V lost 6 bases and J lost 8, with 16 bases in between. This CDR3 region has 14 residues. The CDR3 nucleotides read TGTGCCAGCAGCCAAAACGGGGTTAACGAAAAACTGTTTTTT. It yields the protein CASSQNGVNEKLFF.

V usage is TRBV5-1 and J usage is TRBJ1-1, with D possibly matching TRBD1 (6 bases). The V gene's germline CDR1 is SGHRS and CDR2 YFSETQ. The CDR3 runs 12 residues. With 4 bases removed from V and 6 bases from J, the gap between germline ends came to 10 bases. Written as DNA, the CDR3 is TGCGCCAGCAGCCTACAGGGCCCTGAAGCTTTCTTT. Its protein product is CASSLQGPEAFF.

In this sample, this clone turned up a few times. This sample includes further DNA sequences coding for the same CDR3. This rearrangement joins TRBV14 to TRBJ2-7; no reliable D call. Germline V gene lookup returns CDR1 SGHDN and CDR2 FVKESK. Trimming removed 3 bases at V and 1 base at J, with 4 bases between. The CDR3 length is 12 residues. The CDR3 here is CASSQGSYEQYV. CDR3 DNA sequence: TGTGCCAGCAGCCAGGGTTCCTACGAGCAGTACGTC.

This clone has only one observation. This chain connects TRBV2 to TRBJ2-2; D gene unclear. Per germline, CDR1 SNHLY and CDR2 FYNNEI. V shed 1 base and J shed 7 bases, with 13 bases lying between them. The CDR3 consists of 15 residues. The CDR3 DNA reads TGTGCCAGCAGTGAAGAGGACGGTCTGAGCGGGGAGCTGTTTTTT. Translated, it gives CASSEEDGLSGELFF.

V is TRBV18 and J is TRBJ2-7; the D gene is possibly TRBD1 (6 bases). The CDR3 runs to 13 residues. Germline lookup yields CDR1 KGHSH and CDR2 LQKENI. V lost 3 bases, J lost 3 bases, and 9 bases lay in between. The CDR3 bases are TGTGCCAGCTCACCCGGACAGATCTACGAGCAGTACGTC. This translates into CASSPGQIYEQYV.

V usage is TRBV5-1 and J usage is TRBJ1-2; D unresolved. The CDR3 totals 14 residues. The V gene lost 0 bases and the J gene lost 4 bases, with 10 bases spanning the gap. Germline assignment: CDR1 SGHRS and CDR2 YFSETQ. The DNA for the CDR3 is TGCGCCAGCAGCTTGGACAGAGCTGCCTATGGCTACACCTTC. Protein product: CASSLDRAAYGYTF.

This clone was seen a single time. The chain combines TRBV7-2 with TRBJ1-3, with unresolved D. The CDR3 spans 15 residues. The ends were cut back, 4 bases at V and 4 bases at J, with 14 bases in the middle. CDR1 SGHTA and CDR2 FQGNSA come from the germline V gene. The CDR3 DNA follows: TGTGCCAGCAGCTCACTCACCGGGCCCGGAAACACCATATATTTT. Translated: CASSSLTGPGNTIYF.

This clone has a single count. This CDR3 reads CASSLDKASPHDTEAFF. CDR3 sequence (DNA): TGTGCCAGCAGCTTAGATAAGGCCTCCCCGCACGACACTGAAGCTTTCTTT. The rearrangement uses TRBV9 and TRBJ1-1, with D unclear. Trimming removed 4 bases at V and 3 bases at J, with 22 bases between. Germline V gene sequence: CDR1 SGDLS, CDR2 YYNGEE. The CDR3 has 17 residues.

J is TRBJ2-3 and V is TRBV25-1, with TRBD1 as a possible D gene (6 bases). Germline values: CDR1 MGHDK, CDR2 SYGVNS. Deletions cut 4 bases from V and 1 base from J, with 18 bases between. The CDR3 has 17 amino acids. The CDR3 loop reads CASSVGWGRAGTDTQYF. The CDR3 nucleotides are TGTGCCAGCAGTGTGGGGTGGGGGCGGGCAGGCACAGATACGCAGTATTTT.

The V call is TRBV5-1, the J call TRBJ2-1; 11 bases are shared with TRBD1. Trimming took 0 bases from V and 6 from J; bases not matched to a gene: 2. The CDR3 has 15 residues. Germline-derived CDR1 and CDR2 are SGHRS and YFSETQ. Here the CDR3 reads CASSLGTGGLNEQFF. The CDR3 DNA follows: TGCGCCAGCAGCTTGGGGACAGGGGGCCTCAATGAGCAGTTCTTC.

The chain links TRBV5-6 to TRBJ2-3; 7 bases fit TRBD2. Germline assignment: CDR1 SGHDT and CDR2 YYEEEE. V trimming: 9 bases; J trimming: 4 bases; junction bases outside the gene matches: 11. The CDR3 has 14 amino acids. CDR3 loop: CATQSGTYSDTQYF. The CDR3 DNA reads TGTGCCACCCAAAGCGGGACGTACTCAGATACGCAGTATTTT. Using reference TRBV5-6 and TRBJ2-3 for the parts outside the CDR3, the full variable domain is DAGVTQSPTHLIKTRGQQVTLRCSPKSGHDTVSWYQQALGQGPQFIFQYYEEEERQRGNFPDRFSGHQFPNYSSELNVNALLLGDSALYLCATQSGTYSDTQYFGPGTRLTVL.

The chain has TRBV6-5 and TRBJ1-6; possibly TRBD1 for D (5 bases). The CDR3 length is 14 residues. CDR1 and CDR2 (germline): MNHEY, SVGAGI. The V end was cut by 7 bases, the J end by 7 bases, with 14 bases between. In DNA, the CDR3 is TGTGCCAGCAAAAGGGACGGATCGAATTCACCCCTCCACTTT. Translation gives CASKRDGSNSPLHF.

This clone was counted only a few times. The V and J genes are TRBV9 and TRBJ1-3; D remains ambiguous. The CDR3 is 15 amino acids. Germline loops: CDR1 SGDLS, CDR2 YYNGEE. Trimming stripped 3 bases from V and 0 bases from J, with 10 bases between. DNA for the CDR3: TGTGCCAGCAGCGCGGCCGGAGCCTCTGGAAACACCATATATTTT. Its protein is CASSAAGASGNTIYF.

V usage is TRBV7-2 and J usage is TRBJ1-1; D call uncertain. V was clipped by 1 base and J by 8 bases, with 14 bases between them. CDR1 is SGHTA, CDR2 FQGNSA, per germline. This CDR3 comprises 14 residues. The chain's CDR3 is CASSLGFGRSEAFF. CDR3 sequence (DNA): TGTGCCAGCAGCTTAGGTTTTGGGAGGAGCGAAGCTTTCTTT.

The chain is built from TRBV6-5 and TRBJ1-2; TRBD1 matches at 8 bases. The CDR3 contains 16 residues. Trimming took 3 bases from V and 4 from J; bases not matched to a gene: 10. The germline CDR1 and CDR2 sequences are MNHEY and SVGAGI. The CDR3 DNA follows: TGTGCCAGCAGTTATCGAGACAGGGGACTGTCCTATGGCTACACCTTC. It specifies CASSYRDRGLSYGYTF.